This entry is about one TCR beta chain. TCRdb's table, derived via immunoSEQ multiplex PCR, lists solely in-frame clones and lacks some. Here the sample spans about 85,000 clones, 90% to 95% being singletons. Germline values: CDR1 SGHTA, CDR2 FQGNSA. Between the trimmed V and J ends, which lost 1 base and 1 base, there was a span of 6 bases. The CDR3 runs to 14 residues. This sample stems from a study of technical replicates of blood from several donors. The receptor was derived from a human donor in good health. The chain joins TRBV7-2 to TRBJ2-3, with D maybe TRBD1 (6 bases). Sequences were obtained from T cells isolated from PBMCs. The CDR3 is CASSLDRGTDTQYF. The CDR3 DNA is TGTGCCAGCAGCTTAGACAGGGGCACAGATACGCAGTATTTT.